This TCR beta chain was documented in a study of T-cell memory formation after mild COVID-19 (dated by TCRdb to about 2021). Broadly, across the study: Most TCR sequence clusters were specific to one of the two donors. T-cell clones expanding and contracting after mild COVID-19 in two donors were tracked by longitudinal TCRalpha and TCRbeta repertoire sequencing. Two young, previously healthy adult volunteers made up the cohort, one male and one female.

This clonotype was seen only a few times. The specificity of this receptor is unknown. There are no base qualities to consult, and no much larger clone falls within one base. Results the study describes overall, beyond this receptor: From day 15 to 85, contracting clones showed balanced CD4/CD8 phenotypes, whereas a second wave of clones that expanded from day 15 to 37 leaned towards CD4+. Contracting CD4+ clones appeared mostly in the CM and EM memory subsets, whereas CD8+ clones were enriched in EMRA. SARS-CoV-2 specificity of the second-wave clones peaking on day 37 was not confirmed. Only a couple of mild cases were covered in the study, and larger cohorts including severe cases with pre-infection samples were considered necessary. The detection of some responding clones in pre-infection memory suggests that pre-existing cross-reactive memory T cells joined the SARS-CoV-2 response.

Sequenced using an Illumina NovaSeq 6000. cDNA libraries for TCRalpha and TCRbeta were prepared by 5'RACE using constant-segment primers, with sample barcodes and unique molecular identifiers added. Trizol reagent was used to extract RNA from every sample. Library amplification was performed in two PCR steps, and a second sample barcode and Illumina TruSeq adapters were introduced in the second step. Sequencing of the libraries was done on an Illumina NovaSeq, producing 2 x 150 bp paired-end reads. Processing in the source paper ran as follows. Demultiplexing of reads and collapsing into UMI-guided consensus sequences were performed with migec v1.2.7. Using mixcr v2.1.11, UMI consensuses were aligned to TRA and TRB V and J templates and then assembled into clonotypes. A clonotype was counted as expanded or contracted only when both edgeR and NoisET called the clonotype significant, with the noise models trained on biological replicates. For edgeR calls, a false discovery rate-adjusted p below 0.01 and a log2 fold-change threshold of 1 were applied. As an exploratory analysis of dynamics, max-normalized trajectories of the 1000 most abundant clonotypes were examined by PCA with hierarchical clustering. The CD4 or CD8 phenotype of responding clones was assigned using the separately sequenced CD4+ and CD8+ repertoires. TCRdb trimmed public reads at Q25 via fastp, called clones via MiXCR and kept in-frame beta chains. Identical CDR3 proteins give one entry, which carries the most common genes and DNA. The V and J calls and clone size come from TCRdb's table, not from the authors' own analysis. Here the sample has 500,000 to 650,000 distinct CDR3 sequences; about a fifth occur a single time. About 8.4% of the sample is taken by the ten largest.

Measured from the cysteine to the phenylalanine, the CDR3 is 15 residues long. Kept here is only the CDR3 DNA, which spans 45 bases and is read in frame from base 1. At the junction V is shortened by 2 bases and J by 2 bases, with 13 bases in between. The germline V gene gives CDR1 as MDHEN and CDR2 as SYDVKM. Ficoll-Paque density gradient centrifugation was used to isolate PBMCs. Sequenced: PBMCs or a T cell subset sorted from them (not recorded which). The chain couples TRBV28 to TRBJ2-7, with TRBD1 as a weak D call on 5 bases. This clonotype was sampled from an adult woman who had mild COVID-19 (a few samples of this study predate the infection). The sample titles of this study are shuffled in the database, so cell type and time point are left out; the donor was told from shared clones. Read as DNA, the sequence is TGTGCCAGCAGTTTACAGGGTTGGCCCCCCTACGAGCAGTACTTC. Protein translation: CASSLQGWPPYEQYF.